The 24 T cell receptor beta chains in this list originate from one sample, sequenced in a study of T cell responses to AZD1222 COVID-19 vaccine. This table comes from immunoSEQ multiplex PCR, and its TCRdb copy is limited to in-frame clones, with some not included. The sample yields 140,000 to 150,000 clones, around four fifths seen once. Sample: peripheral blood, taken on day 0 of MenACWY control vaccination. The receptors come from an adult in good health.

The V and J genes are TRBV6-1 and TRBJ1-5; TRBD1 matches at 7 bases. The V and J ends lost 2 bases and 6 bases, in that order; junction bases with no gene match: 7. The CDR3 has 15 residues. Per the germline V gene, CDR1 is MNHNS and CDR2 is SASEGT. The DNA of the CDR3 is TGTGCCAGCAGTGAATATAGGGGACAGCTTCAGCCCCAGCATTTT. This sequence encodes CASSEYRGQLQPQHF.

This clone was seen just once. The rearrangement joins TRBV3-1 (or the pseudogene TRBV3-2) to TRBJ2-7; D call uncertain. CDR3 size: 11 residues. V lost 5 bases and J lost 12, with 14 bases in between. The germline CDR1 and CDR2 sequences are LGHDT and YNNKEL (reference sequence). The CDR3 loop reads CASSYREYLYV. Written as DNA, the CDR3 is TGTGCCAGCAGCTACCGTGAATACTTGTACGTC.

CDR3 region: CASSSTGDPNYGYTF. CDR3 bases: TGCGCCAGCAGCTCTACAGGGGATCCTAACTATGGCTACACCTTC. This rearrangement joins TRBV5-1 to TRBJ1-2; 7 bases agree with TRBD1. The length of the CDR3 is 15 residues. V trimming: 3 bases; J trimming: 0 bases; junction bases outside the gene matches: 5. The germline gives CDR1 SGHRS, CDR2 YFSETQ.

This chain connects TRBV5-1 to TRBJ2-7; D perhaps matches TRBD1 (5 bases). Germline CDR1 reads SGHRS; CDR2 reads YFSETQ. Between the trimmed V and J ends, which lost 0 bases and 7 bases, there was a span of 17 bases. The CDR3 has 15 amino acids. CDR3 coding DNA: TGCGCCAGCAGCTTGGAGGGCAGGGCCTTAGGGGAGCAGTACTTC. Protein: CASSLEGRALGEQYF.

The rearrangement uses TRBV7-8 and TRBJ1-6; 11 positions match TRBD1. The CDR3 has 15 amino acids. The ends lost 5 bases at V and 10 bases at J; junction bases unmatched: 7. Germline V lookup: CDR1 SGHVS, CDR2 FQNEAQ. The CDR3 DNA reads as TGTGCCAGCAGCCGGGGGACAGGGGGTCCGTCACCCCTCCACTTT. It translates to CASSRGTGGPSPLHF.

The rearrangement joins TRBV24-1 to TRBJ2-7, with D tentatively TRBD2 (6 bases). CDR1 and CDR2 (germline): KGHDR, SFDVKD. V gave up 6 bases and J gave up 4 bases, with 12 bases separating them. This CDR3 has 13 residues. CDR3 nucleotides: TGTGCCACCAGTCCCGGGAGTGGATACGAGCAGTACTTC. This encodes CATSPGSGYEQYF.

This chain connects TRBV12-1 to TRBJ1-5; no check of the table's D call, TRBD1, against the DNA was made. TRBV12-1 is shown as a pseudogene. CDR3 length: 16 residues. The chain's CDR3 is CASTPLPGTDNQPQHF. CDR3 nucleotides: TGTGCCAGCACCCCTCTCCCCGGGACAGATAATCAGCCCCAGCATTTT.

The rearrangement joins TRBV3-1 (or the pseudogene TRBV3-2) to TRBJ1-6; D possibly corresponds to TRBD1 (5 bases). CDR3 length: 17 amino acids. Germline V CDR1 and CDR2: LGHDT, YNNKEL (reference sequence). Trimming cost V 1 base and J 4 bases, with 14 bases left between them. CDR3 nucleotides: TGTGCCAGCAGCCAAGGGGGGGGTAGGCCTTATAATTCACCCCTCCACTTT. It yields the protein CASSQGGGRPYNSPLHF.

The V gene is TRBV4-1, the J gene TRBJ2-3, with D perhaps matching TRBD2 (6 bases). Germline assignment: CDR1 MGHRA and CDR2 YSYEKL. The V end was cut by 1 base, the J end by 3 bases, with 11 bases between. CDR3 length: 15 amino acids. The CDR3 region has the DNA TGCGCCAGCAGCCAAGCAGTGAGCGGGACAGATACGCAGTATTTT. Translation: CASSQAVSGTDTQYF.

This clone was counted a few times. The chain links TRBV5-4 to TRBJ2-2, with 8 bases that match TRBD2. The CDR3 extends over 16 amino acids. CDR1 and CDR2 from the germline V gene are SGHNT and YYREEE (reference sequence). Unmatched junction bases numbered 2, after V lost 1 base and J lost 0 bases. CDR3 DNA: TGTGCCAGCAGCTTGTCAGCGGGGGCGAACACCGGGGAGCTGTTTTTT. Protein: CASSLSAGANTGELFF.

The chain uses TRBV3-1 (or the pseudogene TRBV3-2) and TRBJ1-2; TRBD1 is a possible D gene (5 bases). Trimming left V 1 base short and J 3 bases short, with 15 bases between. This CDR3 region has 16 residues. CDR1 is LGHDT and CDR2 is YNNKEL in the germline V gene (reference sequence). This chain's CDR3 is CASSQGHRDSYYGYTF. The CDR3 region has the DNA TGTGCCAGCAGCCAAGGGCATAGAGACAGTTACTATGGCTACACCTTC.

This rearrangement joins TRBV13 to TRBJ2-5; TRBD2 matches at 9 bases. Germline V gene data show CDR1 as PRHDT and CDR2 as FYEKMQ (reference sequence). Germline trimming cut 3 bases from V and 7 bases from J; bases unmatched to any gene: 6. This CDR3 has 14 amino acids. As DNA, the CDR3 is TGTGCCAGCAGCTTGGGTAGCGGGGGCGGGACCCAGTACTTC. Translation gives CASSLGSGGGTQYF.

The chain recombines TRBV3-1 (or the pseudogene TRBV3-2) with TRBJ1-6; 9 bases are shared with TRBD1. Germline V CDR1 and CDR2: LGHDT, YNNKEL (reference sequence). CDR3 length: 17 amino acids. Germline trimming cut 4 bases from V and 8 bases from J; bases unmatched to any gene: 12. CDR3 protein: CASSRGLPGQGYSPLHF. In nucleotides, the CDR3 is TGTGCCAGCAGCCGAGGCCTCCCGGGACAGGGATATTCACCCCTCCACTTT.

As DNA, the CDR3 is TGTGCCAGCAGCCAAGAGCGTGGATCCGGGGAGCTGTTTTTT. Translation gives CASSQERGSGELFF. This chain joins TRBV3-1 (or the pseudogene TRBV3-2) and TRBJ2-2; no definite D call. The V end was cut by 0 bases, the J end by 6 bases, with 8 bases between. This CDR3 has 14 amino acids. Germline loops: CDR1 LGHDT, CDR2 YNNKEL (reference sequence).

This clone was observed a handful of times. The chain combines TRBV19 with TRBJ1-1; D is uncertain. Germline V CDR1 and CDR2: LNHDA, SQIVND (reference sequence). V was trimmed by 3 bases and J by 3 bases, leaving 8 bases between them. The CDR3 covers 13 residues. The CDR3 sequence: CASSMEGYTEAFF. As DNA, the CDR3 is TGTGCCAGTAGTATGGAAGGATACACTGAAGCTTTCTTT.

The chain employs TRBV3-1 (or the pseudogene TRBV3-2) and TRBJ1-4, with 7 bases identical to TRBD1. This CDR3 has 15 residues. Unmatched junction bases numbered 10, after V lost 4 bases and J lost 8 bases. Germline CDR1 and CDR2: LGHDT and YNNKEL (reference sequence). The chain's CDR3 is CASSPYDRVGEKLFF. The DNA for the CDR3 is TGTGCCAGCAGCCCCTACGACAGGGTAGGCGAAAAACTGTTTTTT.

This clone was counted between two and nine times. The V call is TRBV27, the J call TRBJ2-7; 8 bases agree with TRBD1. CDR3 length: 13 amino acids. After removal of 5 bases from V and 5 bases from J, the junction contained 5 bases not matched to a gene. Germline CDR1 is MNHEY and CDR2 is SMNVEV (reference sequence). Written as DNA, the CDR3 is TGTGCCAGCAGTCAGCAGGGGGCCCACGAGCAGTACGTC. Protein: CASSQQGAHEQYV.

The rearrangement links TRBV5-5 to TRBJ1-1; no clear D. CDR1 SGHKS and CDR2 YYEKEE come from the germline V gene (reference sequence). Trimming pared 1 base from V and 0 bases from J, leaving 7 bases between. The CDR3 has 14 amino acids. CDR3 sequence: CASSLRVMNTEAFF. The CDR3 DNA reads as TGTGCCAGCAGCTTGCGTGTAATGAACACTGAAGCTTTCTTT.

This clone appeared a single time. The CDR3 loop reads CASSGSDTKPTEQFF. Written as DNA, the CDR3 is TGCGCCAGCAGCGGGTCGGACACCAAACCCACTGAGCAGTTCTTC. The V call is TRBV5-1, the J call TRBJ2-1; tentative D call: TRBD1 (5 bases). The germline V gene encodes CDR1 SGHRS and CDR2 YFSETQ. The CDR3 is 15 residues long. V shed 4 bases and J shed 9 bases, with 20 bases lying between them. Together with reference TRBV5-1 and TRBJ2-1, the CDR3 gives the full variable domain: KAGVTQTPRYLIKTRGQQVTLSCSPISGHRSVSWYQQTPGQGLQFLFEYFSETQRNKGNFPGRFSGRQFSNSRSEMNVSTLELGDSALYLCASSGSDTKPTEQFFGPGTRLTVL.

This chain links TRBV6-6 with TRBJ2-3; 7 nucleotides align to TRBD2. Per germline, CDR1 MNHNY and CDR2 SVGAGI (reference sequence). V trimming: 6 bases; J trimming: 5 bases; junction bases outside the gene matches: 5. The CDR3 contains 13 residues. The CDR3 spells CASSWGGEDTQYF. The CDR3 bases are TGTGCCAGCAGCTGGGGGGGGGAAGATACGCAGTATTTT.

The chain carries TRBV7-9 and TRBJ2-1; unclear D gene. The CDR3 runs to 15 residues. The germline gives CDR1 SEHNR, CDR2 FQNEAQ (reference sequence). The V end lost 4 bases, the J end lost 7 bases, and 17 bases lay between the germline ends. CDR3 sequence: CASSSLRIRSNEQFF. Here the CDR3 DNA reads TGTGCCAGCAGCTCCTTGCGTATCCGCTCAAATGAGCAGTTCTTC.

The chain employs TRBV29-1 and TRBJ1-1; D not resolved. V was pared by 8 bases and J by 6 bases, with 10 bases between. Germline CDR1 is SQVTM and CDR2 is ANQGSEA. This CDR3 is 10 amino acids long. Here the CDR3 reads CSCGGPEAFF. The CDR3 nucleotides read TGCAGCTGTGGAGGGCCTGAAGCTTTCTTT.

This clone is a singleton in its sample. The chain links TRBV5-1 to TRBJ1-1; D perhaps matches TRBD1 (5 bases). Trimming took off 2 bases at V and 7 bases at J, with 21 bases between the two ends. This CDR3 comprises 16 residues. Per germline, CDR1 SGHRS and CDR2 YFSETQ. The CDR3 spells CASSLGMPTRGGEAFF. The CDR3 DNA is TGCGCCAGCAGCTTAGGTATGCCAACCCGCGGGGGTGAAGCTTTCTTT.

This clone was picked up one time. In DNA form, the CDR3 reads TGTGCCAGCAGCCAAGAAGGGGGAGGGGGATATAATTCACCCCTCCACTTT. Its translation is CASSQEGGGGYNSPLHF. This chain connects TRBV3-1 (or the pseudogene TRBV3-2) to TRBJ1-6, with D possibly being TRBD1 (6 bases). The V gene lost 0 bases and the J gene lost 4 bases, with 13 bases spanning the gap. The CDR3 is 17 residues long. CDR1 and CDR2 from the germline V gene are LGHDT and YNNKEL (reference sequence).